The T cell receptor (beta chain) under discussion was sequenced for a study of a mutant IDH1 vaccine in newly diagnosed glioma. Study background: Vaccinations were initiated 4-6 weeks following radiotherapy alone, or were given together with temozolomide cycles.

Libraries were prepared by immunoSEQ multiplex PCR; TCRdb keeps only in-frame clonotypes and omits some of them. This table has about 59,000 clones, around 83% appearing once. Sample time point: week 47, end of study. Vaccination used 300 ug of mutant IDH1 20-mer peptide per dose, with topical imiquimod. Eight vaccinations were given in weeks 1, 3, 5, 7, 11, 15, 19 and 23. Concerning this clone itself: No antigen is known for it.

Germline assignment: CDR1 LNHDA and CDR2 SQIVND (reference sequence). The J segment lost 7 bases and the V segment lost 10 bases, leaving 7 bases of the junction unmatched. This CDR3 region has 12 residues. This chain connects TRBV19 to TRBJ2-5; 9 bases map to TRBD2. Sequenced here: PBMCs, sampled from a glioma patient whose treatment included an IDH1 peptide vaccine. The sequence was obtained from a man aged 30 to 39 with glioma. CDR3 nucleotides: TGTGCCACGCGGGGGGGACCCGGGACCCAGTACTTC. This encodes CATRGGPGTQYF.